These 17 T cell receptor beta chains share one sample of origin, sequenced in a study of CD8+CD57+ T cells in acquired aplastic anemia. Genomic DNA served as template for TCR beta VDJ and CDR3 profiling. TCRdb passed the reads through MiXCR, listing each CDR3 protein once. This sample has around 230,000 distinct CDR3 sequences; around 60% occur once, and the top ten carry about 29%. Sequencing was performed on sorted CD4+, CD8+, or CD8+CD57+ T cells (not recorded which) from PBMCs. These receptors were collected from a human donor in good health.

The chain uses TRBV19 and TRBJ2-1; 7 positions match TRBD1. The CDR3 length is 13 residues. The V gene end was trimmed by 10 bases and the J gene end by 0 bases; junction bases not matched to a gene: 3. Per the germline V gene, CDR1 is LNHDA and CDR2 is SQIVND (reference sequence). In DNA, the CDR3 is TGTGCCACCCGACAGGGCTCCTACAATGAGCAGTTCTTC. Protein sequence: CATRQGSYNEQFF. Drawing the rest from reference TRBV19 and TRBJ2-1, the complete variable domain is DGGITQSPKYLFRKEGQNVTLSCEQNLNHDAMYWYRQDPGQGLRLIYYSQIVNDFQKGDIAEGYSVSREKKESFPLTVTSAQKNPTAFYLCATRQGSYNEQFFGPGTRLTVL.

This clonotype was counted a single time. Relative to the germline gene, one junction end is altered; a read error may explain this. The V call is TRBV10-2, the J call TRBJ1-6; 8 bases align to TRBD1. This CDR3 spans 15 amino acids. Germline V gene data show CDR1 as WSHSY and CDR2 as SAAADI. CDR3 bases: TGTGCCAGCAGTTACTCAGGACAGGGCGGTTCACCCCTCCACTTT. The encoded protein is CASSYSGQGGSPLHF.

The chain couples TRBV19 to TRBJ2-2; TRBD1 matches at 7 bases. Germline CDR1 LNHDA, CDR2 SQIVND (reference sequence). The length of the CDR3 is 16 residues. After removal of 3 bases from V and 0 bases from J, the junction contained 4 bases not matched to a gene. The CDR3 loop reads CASSMKGATNTGELFF. The DNA of the CDR3 is TGTGCCAGTAGTATGAAGGGGGCGACGAACACCGGGGAGCTGTTTTTT.

This clonotype was detected a few times. The chain has TRBV6-6 and TRBJ2-3; 13 positions agree with TRBD2. Trimming at V came to 1 base and at J to 6 bases, leaving 10 bases not matched to a gene. The CDR3 is 18 residues long. Germline CDR1 MNHNY, CDR2 SVGAGI (reference sequence). CDR3 nucleotide sequence: TGTGCCAGCAGTTACTACCCCCTCACTAGCGGGGGGGCCGATACGCAGTATTTT. This gives the protein CASSYYPLTSGGADTQYF.

The rearrangement links TRBV19 to TRBJ1-5; 8 positions agree with TRBD1. V dropped 2 bases and J dropped 7; count of bases not matched to a gene: 7. Looked up from germline, CDR1 is LNHDA and CDR2 is SQIVND (reference sequence). The CDR3 length is 15 residues. CDR3 nucleotide sequence: TGTGCCAGTAGTATACAGGGGGCCGGGACGCAGCCCCAGCATTTT. It translates to CASSIQGAGTQPQHF.

This clonotype was seen many times. The rearrangement links TRBV12-3 or TRBV12-4 to TRBJ2-3; D may be TRBD2 (7 bases). V lost 6 bases and J lost 2, with 12 bases in between. The CDR3 length is 14 residues. This CDR3 reads CASRAGQLTDTQYF. The CDR3 nucleotides are TGTGCCAGCAGAGCGGGACAACTCACAGATACGCAGTATTTT.

This chain connects TRBV7-9 to TRBJ2-7; possible D gene TRBD1, 7 bases. Between the trimmed V and J ends, which lost 5 bases and 6 bases, there was a span of 17 bases. Per the germline V gene, CDR1 is SEHNR and CDR2 is FQNEAQ (reference sequence). The CDR3 covers 14 residues. The CDR3 DNA reads as TGTGCCAGCAGCCCGCCGCAGGGGGGCTCCGAGCAGTACTTC. The encoded protein is CASSPPQGGSEQYF. The whole variable domain, filled in from reference TRBV7-9 and TRBJ2-7, reads DTGVSQNPRHKITKRGQNVTFRCDPISEHNRLYWYRQTLGQGPEFLTYFQNEAQLEKSRLLSDRFSAERPKGSFSTLEIQRTEQGDSAMYLCASSPPQGGSEQYFGPGTRLTVT.

This clonotype was counted once. V usage is TRBV25-1 and J usage is TRBJ2-1, with 7 nucleotides matching TRBD1. Germline V gives CDR1 MGHDK, CDR2 SYGVNS. The CDR3 spans 13 residues. V lost 2 bases and J lost 6; bases outside the gene matches: 1. CDR3 sequence: CASSEGQANEQFF. In DNA, the CDR3 is TGTGCCAGCAGTGAAGGACAGGCCAATGAGCAGTTCTTC.

V gene TRBV6-5 combines with J gene TRBJ2-5; D uncertain. Trimming took 0 bases from V and 2 from J, leaving 7 bases between them. This CDR3 comprises 14 residues. CDR1 is MNHEY, CDR2 SVGAGI, per germline. CDR3 nucleotide sequence: TGTGCCAGCAGTTACTCGTTACTACAAGAGACCCAGTACTTC. Protein sequence: CASSYSLLQETQYF.

The chain couples TRBV7-8 to TRBJ2-6, with D hard to call. With 6 bases removed from V and 0 bases from J, the gap between germline ends came to 15 bases. Germline V CDR1 and CDR2: SGHVS, FQNEAQ. The length of the CDR3 is 17 residues. The CDR3 loop is CASSPWGFGSGANVLTF. The CDR3 region has the DNA TGTGCCAGCAGTCCGTGGGGTTTCGGCTCTGGGGCCAACGTCCTGACTTTC. The whole variable domain, filled in from reference TRBV7-8 and TRBJ2-6, reads GAGVSQSPRYKVAKRGQDVALRCDPISGHVSLFWYQQALGQGPEFLTYFQNEAQLDKSGLPSDRFFAERPEGSVSTLKIQRTQQEDSAVYLCASSPWGFGSGANVLTFGAGSRLTVL.

The chain's CDR3 is CASSLGSGDADTQYF. CDR3 bases: TGCGCCAGCAGCTTGGGTTCAGGGGATGCAGATACGCAGTATTTT. The rearrangement joins TRBV5-1 to TRBJ2-3; D perhaps matches TRBD1 (6 bases). Germline values: CDR1 SGHRS, CDR2 YFSETQ. V lost 0 bases to trimming and J lost 4 bases, with 12 bases between them. The CDR3 contains 15 residues.

The chain combines TRBV2 with TRBJ1-2; 9 nucleotides line up with TRBD1. Germline CDR1 is SNHLY and CDR2 is FYNNEI. The J segment lost 8 bases and the V segment lost 4 bases, leaving 5 bases of the junction unmatched. The CDR3 runs to 13 residues. The CDR3 region is CASSAGTGPGYTF. CDR3 nucleotide sequence: TGTGCCAGCAGTGCGGGGACAGGGCCGGGCTACACCTTC.

Note on this clonotype: The germline gene is not matched at one end of the junction; a read error may be the cause. J is TRBJ2-7 and V is TRBV7-3; a weak D match, TRBD2 (5 bases). Germline CDR1 SGHTA, CDR2 FQGTGA. The CDR3 covers 15 residues. The chain's CDR3 is CASSSSVSAGYGQYF. CDR3 coding DNA: TGTGCCAGCAGCTCCTCTGTATCGGCGGGCTACGGGCAGTACTTC. Together with reference TRBV7-3 and TRBJ2-7, the CDR3 gives the full variable domain: GAGVSQTPSNKVTEKGKYVELRCDPISGHTALYWYRQSLGQGPEFLIYFQGTGAADDSGLPNDRFFAVRPEGSVSTLKIQRTERGDSAVYLCASSSSVSAGYGQYFGPGTRLTVT.

CDR3 in amino acids: CASNHAQGQNEQFF. As DNA, the CDR3 is TGTGCCAGCAACCACGCTCAGGGACAAAATGAGCAGTTCTTC. The J gene is TRBJ2-1, the V gene TRBV15; weak D call: TRBD1 (6 bases). CDR1 is LNHNV and CDR2 is YYDKDF in the germline V gene (reference sequence). V lost 10 bases and J 7 bases, leaving 20 bases between the germline ends. This CDR3 spans 14 amino acids.

The chain employs TRBV5-1 and TRBJ1-3, with 8 bases aligning to TRBD1. Trimming cost V 5 bases and J 0 bases; bases outside gene matches: 4. In germline, CDR1 is SGHRS, CDR2 YFSETQ. This CDR3 comprises 15 residues. Written as DNA, the CDR3 is TGCGCCAGCAGACGGACAGGGCACTCTGGAAACACCATATATTTT. Its translation: CASRRTGHSGNTIYF.

The chain couples TRBV10-3 to TRBJ1-1; possibly TRBD1 for D (5 bases). The CDR3 spans 13 residues. V lost 4 bases and J lost 6, with 12 bases in between. In germline, CDR1 is ENHRY, CDR2 SYGVKD. CDR3 sequence: CAISGVGDAEAFF. CDR3 DNA sequence: TGTGCCATCAGTGGTGTAGGGGACGCTGAAGCTTTCTTT.

This clonotype was observed many times. The chain combines TRBV6-1 with TRBJ1-1; weak D call: TRBD1 (6 bases). This CDR3 comprises 14 residues. The germline V gene encodes CDR1 MNHNS and CDR2 SASEGT. The V and J ends lost 4 bases and 1 base respectively, with 10 bases between them. CDR3 nucleotide sequence: TGTGCCAGCAGTGGAACACAGGGGAACACTGAAGCTTTCTTT. Protein: CASSGTQGNTEAFF.